These 2 T cell receptor beta chains were sequenced from one sample in a study of T-cell memory formation after mild COVID-19. TCRdb recomputed calls from the 5' RACE reads with MiXCR, one row per CDR3 protein. Among 550,000 to 700,000 distinct CDR3 sequences listed, 17% were seen once. Sequenced: PBMCs or a T cell subset sorted from them (not recorded which). The receptors here all came from an adult woman who had mild COVID-19 (a few samples of this study predate the infection). Cell type and time point are not known.

The chain links TRBV18 to TRBJ2-7, with 14 bases aligning to TRBD2. Germline loops: CDR1 KGHSH, CDR2 LQKENI. The CDR3 extends over 16 amino acids. With V trimmed by 2 bases and J by 3 bases, 3 bases remained unmatched. The CDR3 protein is CASSPSGLAGGYEQYF. The CDR3 DNA sequence: TGTGCCAGCTCACCATCTGGACTAGCGGGAGGCTACGAGCAGTACTTC.

This clonotype was observed many times. The rearrangement uses TRBV6-2 or TRBV6-3 and TRBJ2-1, with D possibly TRBD2 on 6 matching bases. Germline V CDR1 and CDR2: MNHEY, SVGEGT. V was cut by 5 bases and J by 7 bases, with 9 bases left in between. CDR3 length: 12 residues. DNA of the CDR3: TGTGCCAGCAGTCCAAGCGGGAATGAGCAGTTCTTC. Its translation is CASSPSGNEQFF.